These T cell receptor beta chains were read from a single sample in a study of cytotoxic CD8 clonotypes in ibrutinib-treated CLL. This table comes from immunoSEQ multiplex PCR, and its TCRdb copy is limited to in-frame clones, with some not included. The sample lists 45,000 to 60,000 clones, approximately 52% seen once, with roughly 22% in the top ten. Sequenced here: PBMCs, sampled after 24 months of ibrutinib treatment. The receptor source for this set is a human donor with chronic lymphocytic leukemia. The CDR3 runs from the conserved cysteine through the conserved F or W. The order of the fields is clone size, J gene, D gene, V gene, CDR3 protein, CDR3 DNA. The D gene is left open where the match is weak. Clone size appears in some rows only: once, few, many, or a class for an expanded clone.

abundance: NA
j_gene: TRBJ1-6
d_gene: NA
v_gene: TRBV6-5
CDR3aa: CASIIEYNSPLHF
CDR3nt: TGTGCCAGCATAATAGAGTATAATTCACCCCTCCACTTT

abundance: NA
j_gene: TRBJ2-2
d_gene: TRBD1
v_gene: TRBV4-2
CDR3aa: CASRRDSGTGELFF
CDR3nt: TGTGCCAGCAGAAGGGACAGCGGCACCGGGGAGCTGTTTTTT

abundance: once
j_gene: TRBJ2-7
d_gene: TRBD1
v_gene: TRBV6-1
CDR3aa: CASRPDREKGEQYF
CDR3nt: TGTGCCAGCAGACCGGACAGGGAGAAAGGCGAGCAGTACTTC

abundance: many
j_gene: TRBJ2-2
d_gene: NA
v_gene: TRBV5-8
CDR3aa: CAEGRSGELFF
CDR3nt: TGTGCCGAAGGGAGGTCCGGGGAGCTGTTTTTT

abundance: once
j_gene: TRBJ2-4
d_gene: TRBD1
v_gene: TRBV5-6
CDR3aa: CASSLLGQGLKNIQYF
CDR3nt: TGTGCCAGCAGCTTACTCGGACAGGGGCTGAAAAACATTCAGTACTTC

abundance: NA
j_gene: TRBJ2-3
d_gene: NA
v_gene: TRBV29-1
CDR3aa: CSVDGGAADTQYF
CDR3nt: TGCAGCGTTGATGGAGGGGCGGCAGATACGCAGTATTTT

abundance: NA
j_gene: TRBJ2-7
d_gene: NA
v_gene: TRBV7-2
CDR3aa: CASSLIGGTGFYEQYF
CDR3nt: TGTGCCAGCAGCTTAATCGGGGGGACAGGCTTCTACGAGCAGTACTTC

abundance: once
j_gene: TRBJ2-3
d_gene: TRBD2
v_gene: TRBV20-1
CDR3aa: CSAREGGTQYF
CDR3nt: TGCAGTGCTAGAGAGGGGGGGACGCAGTATTTT

abundance: once
j_gene: TRBJ2-7
d_gene: NA
v_gene: TRBV6-1
CDR3aa: CASSEDWQGNYEQYF
CDR3nt: TGTGCCAGCAGTGAAGACTGGCAGGGGAACTACGAGCAGTACTTC

abundance: NA
j_gene: TRBJ1-4
d_gene: NA
v_gene: TRBV6-1
CDR3aa: CASSEAGVQGREKLFF
CDR3nt: TGTGCCAGCAGTGAGGCAGGTGTGCAGGGCCGTGAAAAACTGTTTTTT

abundance: many
j_gene: TRBJ1-2
d_gene: TRBD1
v_gene: TRBV5-6
CDR3aa: CASSLGQGVGGYGYTF
CDR3nt: TGTGCCAGCAGCTTGGGACAGGGGGTAGGAGGCTATGGCTACACCTTC

abundance: NA
j_gene: TRBJ1-1
d_gene: NA
v_gene: TRBV5-1
CDR3aa: CASSLTGGTEAFF
CDR3nt: TGCGCCAGCAGCTTAACAGGAGGAACTGAAGCTTTCTTT

abundance: NA
j_gene: TRBJ1-3
d_gene: TRBD1
v_gene: TRBV10-3
CDR3aa: CAIRGTGWSSGNTIYF
CDR3nt: TGTGCCATCAGGGGGACAGGGTGGTCCTCTGGAAACACCATATATTTT

abundance: NA
j_gene: TRBJ1-1
d_gene: TRBD1
v_gene: TRBV29-1
CDR3aa: CSVGDSLVIMNTEAFF
CDR3nt: TGCAGCGTTGGGGACAGCCTCGTTATTATGAACACTGAAGCTTTCTTT

abundance: NA
j_gene: TRBJ2-3
d_gene: NA
v_gene: TRBV7-9
CDR3aa: CASSWAASYTDTQYF
CDR3nt: TGTGCCAGCAGCTGGGCAGCGAGCTACACAGATACGCAGTATTTT

abundance: few
j_gene: TRBJ1-1
d_gene: NA
v_gene: TRBV6-5
CDR3aa: CASSLGRWTEAFF
CDR3nt: TGTGCCAGCAGCTTAGGCCGGTGGACTGAAGCTTTCTTT

abundance: NA
j_gene: TRBJ2-3
d_gene: TRBD2
v_gene: TRBV2
CDR3aa: CASRGTSGSGTQYF
CDR3nt: TGTGCCAGCAGGGGGACTAGCGGGAGTGGTACGCAGTATTTT

abundance: many
j_gene: TRBJ1-4
d_gene: TRBD1
v_gene: TRBV6-5
CDR3aa: CASRRQGDHEKLFF
CDR3nt: TGTGCCAGCAGAAGACAGGGGGATCATGAAAAACTGTTTTTT

abundance: NA
j_gene: TRBJ2-7
d_gene: NA
v_gene: TRBV20-1
CDR3aa: CSARDAYEQYF
CDR3nt: TGCAGTGCTAGAGACGCCTACGAGCAGTACTTC

abundance: few
j_gene: TRBJ1-1
d_gene: NA
v_gene: TRBV4-2
CDR3aa: CASSQEGGRDTEAFF
CDR3nt: TGTGCCAGCAGCCAAGAGGGGGGGAGGGACACTGAAGCTTTCTTT

abundance: NA
j_gene: TRBJ1-5
d_gene: NA
v_gene: TRBV5-6
CDR3aa: CASSLASGEPQHF
CDR3nt: TGTGCCAGCAGCTTAGCGAGCGGGGAGCCCCAGCATTTT

abundance: NA
j_gene: TRBJ2-3
d_gene: NA
v_gene: TRBV4-2
CDR3aa: CASSPRGPDTQYF
CDR3nt: TGTGCCAGCAGCCCTCGGGGCCCAGATACGCAGTATTTT